The subject of this entry is one TCR beta chain. The antigen is undetermined. This record comes from a study of cytomegalovirus exposure and HLA in healthy donors. Study-level points and caveats: Reportedly, HLA-A and HLA-B alleles of most subjects were accurately predicted from TCR beta. Rarity held for most TCR sequences, but there were some public TCRs that occurred in many donors. Trimming of TCR beta V- and J-genes showed a link, identified in a later analysis, to a missense DCLRE1C variant.

The V gene's germline CDR1 is LNHDA and CDR2 SQIVND (reference sequence). Trimming at V came to 2 bases and at J to 7 bases, leaving 7 bases not matched to a gene. The CDR3 has 15 amino acids. It was with 60 Vbeta and 13 Jbeta primers that the PCR ran. Source study methods: Per a later analysis, the number of unique TCR beta chains was approximately 80 million, of which 8.5 million to 11 million were shared. Using immunoSEQ multiplex PCR, the repertoire was profiled, and TCRdb retains in-frame clones only, with some absent. From that table come the V and J calls and clone size; the DNA was used to work out D and trimming. The sample has tens of thousands of clones, approximately 82% seen once; the top ten hold under 2.5%.

The sequence came from a man between 18 and 35 years old in good health and CMV-seronegative. Sequenced sample: PBMCs. The gene calls are TRBV19 and TRBJ1-4; the match to TRBD1 covers 7 bases. CDR3 in DNA: TGTGCCAGTAGTATACGACAGGGCCGGGGTGAAAAACTGTTTTTT. This codes for CASSIRQGRGEKLFF.